A single sample gave rise to the 14 T cell receptor beta chains below, sequenced in a study of blood T cell repertoires in COVID-19. The repertoire was sequenced with immunoSEQ multiplex PCR; TCRdb's copy has only in-frame clones and lacks some. The table lists about 260,000 clones, 85% to 90% of them singletons. The sample was PBMCs or T cells enriched from blood (not recorded which). The source is a man aged 50 to 60 who had been exposed to COVID-19.

The V gene is TRBV27, the J gene TRBJ2-7; 7 bases fit TRBD1. The V gene's germline CDR1 is MNHEY and CDR2 SMNVEV (reference sequence). Unmatched junction bases numbered 10, after V lost 4 bases and J lost 1 base. The CDR3 length is 16 residues. As DNA, the CDR3 is TGTGCCAGCAGTTCCCGGACAGGCTGGGGGTCCTACGAGCAGTACTTC. It specifies CASSSRTGWGSYEQYF.

This clone appeared a single time. The CDR3 loop reads CASSPRGGQRTDTQYF. The CDR3 coding sequence is TGTGCCAGCAGCCCACGAGGGGGACAGCGCACAGATACGCAGTATTTT. V is TRBV5-4 and J is TRBJ2-3; 7 bases match TRBD1. This CDR3 is built from 16 residues. Trimming took 4 bases from V and 1 from J; bases not matched to a gene: 9. Germline assignment: CDR1 SGHNT and CDR2 YYREEE (reference sequence).

The genes are TRBV28 and TRBJ2-7; D is undetermined. V was pared by 8 bases and J by 2 bases, with 16 bases between. This CDR3 has 14 amino acids. The V gene's germline CDR1 is MDHEN and CDR2 SYDVKM. The DNA of the CDR3 is TGTGCCAGCCATAAGACTTCCCAAACCTACGAGCAGTACTTC. Translated, it gives CASHKTSQTYEQYF.

The CDR3 DNA reads TGCAGTGCTAGCAGTATATCTGGCTACACCTTC. This gives the protein CSASSISGYTF. The rearrangement links TRBV20-1 to TRBJ1-2; D remains ambiguous. There are 11 residues in the CDR3. From germline, CDR1 is DFQATT and CDR2 SNEGSKA (reference sequence). V was cut by 3 bases and J by 7 bases, with 9 bases left in between.

The rearrangement links TRBV6-1 to TRBJ1-2, with a tentative D call TRBD1 (5 bases). The germline gives CDR1 MNHNS, CDR2 SASEGT. Trimming removed 0 bases at V and 6 bases at J, with 14 bases between. CDR3 length: 15 amino acids. CDR3 nucleotides: TGTGCCAGCAGTGAAGCGTGGGGCAGTCTGAATGGCTACACCTTC. Amino acids: CASSEAWGSLNGYTF.

J is TRBJ2-7 and V is TRBV3-1 (or the pseudogene TRBV3-2); 13 positions match TRBD2. V trimming: 4 bases; J trimming: 5 bases; junction bases outside the gene matches: 8. There are 16 residues in the CDR3. Germline loops: CDR1 LGHDT, CDR2 YNNKEL (reference sequence). The CDR3 sequence is CASSPTGTSGEDEQYF. In nucleotides, the CDR3 is TGTGCCAGCAGCCCAACCGGGACTAGCGGGGAGGACGAGCAGTACTTC.

This clone was found a few times. The V call is TRBV13, the J call TRBJ1-5; D unresolved. CDR3 length: 12 residues. Germline V gene data show CDR1 as PRHDT and CDR2 as FYEKMQ (reference sequence). V was cut by 0 bases and J by 7 bases, with 4 bases left in between. The CDR3: CASSLGRQPQHF. DNA for the CDR3: TGTGCCAGCAGCTTAGGACGGCAGCCCCAGCATTTT.

The V call is TRBV24-1, the J call TRBJ1-2; 9 nucleotides line up with TRBD1. V lost 3 bases and J lost 7; bases outside the gene matches: 5. Germline V lookup: CDR1 KGHDR, CDR2 SFDVKD. This CDR3 contains 14 residues. The CDR3 DNA follows: TGTGCCACCAGTGATCCGGGACAGGGAGGTGGCTACACCTTC. It specifies CATSDPGQGGGYTF.

The chain is built from TRBV9 and TRBJ2-1; maybe TRBD1 (6 bases). V was shortened by 0 bases and J by 8 bases, with 12 bases between the two germline ends. This CDR3 is built from 14 residues. Germline V gene sequence: CDR1 SGDLS, CDR2 YYNGEE. The CDR3 loop is CASSVEGVVDEQFF. In nucleotides, the CDR3 is TGTGCCAGCAGCGTAGAGGGGGTTGTGGATGAGCAGTTCTTC.

This chain joins TRBV7-2 and TRBJ2-7; 7 positions match TRBD2. The CDR3 runs to 15 residues. The trim removed 0 bases at V and 3 bases at J, leaving 5 bases unmatched. Germline lookup yields CDR1 SGHTA and CDR2 FQGNSA. This CDR3 reads CASSLAGGRFYEQYF. The CDR3 DNA reads TGTGCCAGCAGCTTAGCGGGGGGGAGGTTCTACGAGCAGTACTTC.

This clone was observed a few times. The CDR3 reads CASSLNQGHEGYTF. Here the CDR3 DNA reads TGTGCCAGCAGCCTAAACCAGGGGCACGAGGGCTACACCTTC. The rearrangement uses TRBV7-2 and TRBJ1-2; tentative D call: TRBD1 (6 bases). CDR3 length: 14 amino acids. V was pared by 5 bases and J by 8 bases, with 18 bases between. Germline V gene data show CDR1 as SGHTA and CDR2 as FQGNSA.

This clone was picked up a small number of times. The same CDR3 can be traced to other DNA sequences in this sample. This chain connects TRBV29-1 to TRBJ1-2; tentative D call: TRBD1 (6 bases). Per the germline V gene, CDR1 is SQVTM and CDR2 is ANQGSEA. CDR3 length: 11 amino acids. V lost 3 bases to trimming and J lost 8 bases, with 10 bases between them. CDR3 protein: CSVDPRGGYTF. In DNA, the CDR3 is TGCAGCGTTGACCCCAGGGGAGGCTACACCTTC.

The chain is built from TRBV24-1 and TRBJ2-5; 8 bases match TRBD2. The CDR3 is made up of 16 amino acids. The germline gives CDR1 KGHDR, CDR2 SFDVKD. With 4 bases clipped from V and 4 bases from J, the junction kept 10 bases outside the gene matches. The CDR3 here is CATSEGDGREAETQYF. The CDR3 DNA follows: TGTGCCACCAGTGAAGGTGATGGGCGGGAGGCAGAGACCCAGTACTTC.

The sample holds one count of this clone. The V and J genes are TRBV6-5 and TRBJ1-2; TRBD1 aligns across 8 bases. The CDR3 is 14 residues long. Germline V gene sequence: CDR1 MNHEY, CDR2 SVGAGI. Unmatched junction bases numbered 7, after V lost 2 bases and J lost 8 bases. The CDR3 spells CASSYLGTGFGYTF. For the CDR3, the DNA is TGTGCCAGCAGTTACCTCGGGACAGGATTCGGCTACACCTTC.